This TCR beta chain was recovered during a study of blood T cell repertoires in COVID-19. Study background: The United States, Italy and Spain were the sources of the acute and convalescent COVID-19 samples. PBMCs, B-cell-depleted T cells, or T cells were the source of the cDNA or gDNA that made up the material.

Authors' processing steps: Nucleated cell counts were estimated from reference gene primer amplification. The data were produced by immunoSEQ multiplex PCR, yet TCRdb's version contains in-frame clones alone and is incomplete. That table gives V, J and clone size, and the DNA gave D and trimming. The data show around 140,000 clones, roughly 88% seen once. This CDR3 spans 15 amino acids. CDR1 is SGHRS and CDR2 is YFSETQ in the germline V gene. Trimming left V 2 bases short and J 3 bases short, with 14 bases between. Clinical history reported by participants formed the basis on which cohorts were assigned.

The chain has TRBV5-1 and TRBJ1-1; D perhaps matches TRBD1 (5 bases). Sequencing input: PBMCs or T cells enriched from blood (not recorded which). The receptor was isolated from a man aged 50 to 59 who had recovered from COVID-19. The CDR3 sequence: CASSFQGPQDTEAFF. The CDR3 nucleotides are TGCGCCAGCAGCTTTCAGGGCCCGCAGGACACTGAAGCTTTCTTT.